This TCR beta chain was observed in a study of CD8 T cells in Susac syndrome. The study, taken as a whole, reports: As the study acknowledged, the number of individuals in its TCR sequencing and HLA analysis was relatively small.

Comments on this clonotype: The antigen remains unidentified.

Relapsing-remitting disease, either stable or active, was present in the multiple sclerosis controls, who were treatment-naive patients. Trimming removed 5 bases at V and 2 bases at J, with 19 bases between. The CDR3 contains 18 residues. Germline-derived CDR1 and CDR2 are MNHEY and SMNVEV (reference sequence). RNA totalling roughly 0.45 to 1 ug underwent reverse transcription with random hexamers. An immunoSEQ multiplex PCR amplified TCR beta CDR3 over 54 Vbeta and 13 Jbeta. Each CDR3 protein is one row after TCRdb ran MiXCR on the immunoSEQ multiplex PCR reads. This table has around 130,000 distinct CDR3 sequences, over 75% appearing once.

The chain joins TRBV27 to TRBJ2-6; perhaps TRBD2 as D (7 bases). The sequence derives from a human donor with multiple sclerosis. The sample was CD8+ T cells from PBMCs. The CDR3 spells CASSHILWGGPGANVLTF. The CDR3 DNA follows: TGTGCCAGCAGTCATATCCTATGGGGGGGCCCTGGGGCCAACGTCCTGACTTTC.